This T cell receptor (beta chain) emerged from a study of OX40 agonist ivuxolimab in advanced cancers. Per germline, CDR1 SGDLS and CDR2 YYNGEE. V dropped 0 bases and J dropped 4; count of bases not matched to a gene: 3. This CDR3 is 14 amino acids long. The repertoire was sequenced with immunoSEQ multiplex PCR; TCRdb's copy has only in-frame clones and lacks some. The top ten hold about 0.58% of the sample, which has about 46,000 clones, roughly 84% seen once. Comments on this clone: Within the sample, other DNA sequences also encode this same CDR3.

V usage is TRBV9 and J usage is TRBJ2-5; 7 nucleotides align to TRBD2. The clonotype comes from an adult with an advanced solid tumor such as melanoma, head and neck, liver or kidney cancer. The source material was CD4+ or CD8+ T cells sorted from blood, sampled in a trial of the OX40 agonist ivuxolimab. DNA of the CDR3: TGTGCCAGCAGCGTAGCTACGGGGGGAGAGACCCAGTACTTC. Its translation: CASSVATGGETQYF.